The table lists the clone carrying this TCR beta chain with a few counts. The CDR3 covers 15 residues. The V gene end was trimmed by 3 bases and the J gene end by 1 base; junction bases not matched to a gene: 6. The germline V gene encodes CDR1 MNHEY and CDR2 SVGAGI. The record originates from a study of early T cells in non-severe SARS-CoV-2 infection. TCRdb re-derived calls from the 5' RACE reads in MiXCR, one entry per CDR3 protein. The data show 100,000 to 120,000 distinct CDR3 sequences, with roughly an eighth seen just once and around 4.1% held by the top ten. This chain joins TRBV6-5 and TRBJ2-7, with 7 bases identical to TRBD2. The material sequenced was whole blood, taken at baseline. The clonotype originates from an adult who was a healthcare worker with PCR-confirmed SARS-CoV-2 infection or an uninfected control (not recorded which). The CDR3 loop is CASSYRGVRSYEQYF. The CDR3 nucleotides read TGTGCCAGCAGTTATCGGGGGGTCCGATCCTACGAGCAGTACTTC.